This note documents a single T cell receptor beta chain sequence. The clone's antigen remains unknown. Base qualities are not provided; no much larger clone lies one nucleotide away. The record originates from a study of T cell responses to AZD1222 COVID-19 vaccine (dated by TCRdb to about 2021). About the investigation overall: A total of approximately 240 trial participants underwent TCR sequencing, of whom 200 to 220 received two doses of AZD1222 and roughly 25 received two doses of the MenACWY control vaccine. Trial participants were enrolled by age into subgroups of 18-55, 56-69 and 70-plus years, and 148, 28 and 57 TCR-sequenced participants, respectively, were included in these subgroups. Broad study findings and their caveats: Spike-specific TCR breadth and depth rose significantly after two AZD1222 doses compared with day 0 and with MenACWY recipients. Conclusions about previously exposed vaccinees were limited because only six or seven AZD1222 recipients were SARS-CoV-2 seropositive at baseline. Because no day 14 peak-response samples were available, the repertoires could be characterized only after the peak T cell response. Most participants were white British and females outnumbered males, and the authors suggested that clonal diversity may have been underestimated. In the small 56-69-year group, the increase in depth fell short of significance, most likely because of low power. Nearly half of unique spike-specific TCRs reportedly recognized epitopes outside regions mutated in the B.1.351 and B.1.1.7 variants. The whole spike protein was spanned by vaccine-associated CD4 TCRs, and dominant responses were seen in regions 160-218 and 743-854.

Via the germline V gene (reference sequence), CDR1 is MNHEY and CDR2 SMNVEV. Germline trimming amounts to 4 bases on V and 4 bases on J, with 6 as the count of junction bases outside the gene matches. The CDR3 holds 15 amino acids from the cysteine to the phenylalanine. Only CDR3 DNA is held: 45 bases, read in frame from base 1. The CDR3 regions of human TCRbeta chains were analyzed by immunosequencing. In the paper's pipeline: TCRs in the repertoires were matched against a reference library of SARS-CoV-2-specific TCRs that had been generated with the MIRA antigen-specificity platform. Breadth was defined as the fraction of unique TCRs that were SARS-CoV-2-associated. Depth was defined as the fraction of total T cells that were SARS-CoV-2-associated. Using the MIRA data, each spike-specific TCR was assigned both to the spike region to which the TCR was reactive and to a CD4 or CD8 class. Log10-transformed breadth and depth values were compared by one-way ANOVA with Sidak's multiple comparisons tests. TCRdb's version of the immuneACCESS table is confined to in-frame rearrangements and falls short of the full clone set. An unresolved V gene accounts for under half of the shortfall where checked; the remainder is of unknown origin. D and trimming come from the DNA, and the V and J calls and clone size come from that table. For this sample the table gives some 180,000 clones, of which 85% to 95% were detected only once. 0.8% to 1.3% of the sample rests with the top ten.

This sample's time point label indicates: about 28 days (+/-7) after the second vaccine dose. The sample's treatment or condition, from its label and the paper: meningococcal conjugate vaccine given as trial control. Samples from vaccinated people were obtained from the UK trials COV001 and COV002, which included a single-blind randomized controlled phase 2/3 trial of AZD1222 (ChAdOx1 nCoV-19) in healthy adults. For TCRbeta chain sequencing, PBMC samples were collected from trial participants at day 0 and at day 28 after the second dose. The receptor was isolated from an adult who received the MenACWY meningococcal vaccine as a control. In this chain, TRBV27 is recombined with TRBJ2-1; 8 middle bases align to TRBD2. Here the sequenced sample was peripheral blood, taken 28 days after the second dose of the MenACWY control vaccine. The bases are TGTGCCAGCAGTTCCCGCAGCGGGGGTTACAATGAGCAGTTCTTC. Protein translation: CASSSRSGGYNEQFF.